The clone carrying this T cell receptor beta chain was detected once. This CDR3 comprises 13 residues. Trimming took 6 bases from V and 4 from J; bases not matched to a gene: 4. Germline CDR1 and CDR2: LNHDA and SQIVND (reference sequence). The sample is drawn from a study of control samples from healthy donors and cancer patients. The table came from immunoSEQ multiplex PCR; TCRdb's copy has only in-frame clones and leaves some out. The repertoire holds over 150,000 clones, approximately 94% seen once, with approximately 5.7% in the top ten. The chain has TRBV19 and TRBJ1-1, with 8 nucleotides matching TRBD1. This TCR was recovered from a man aged 35-49 years in good health. The sequenced sample was blood. Here the CDR3 reads CASSTGGPTEAFF. The CDR3 coding sequence is TGTGCCAGTAGCACAGGGGGACCCACTGAAGCTTTCTTT.